This T cell receptor (beta chain) was sequenced during a study of beta chain features in type 1 diabetes. General study points: All four CD4+ subsets of Type 1 diabetes patients contained TCRB CDR3s that were moderately but significantly shorter.

Concerning this clone: Its antigen is currently unknown.

This CDR3 spans 13 amino acids. Germline assignment: CDR1 MNHEY and CDR2 SVGAGI. Trimming removed 6 bases from V and 5 bases from J, with 13 bases in between. Investigators reverse transcribed all isolated RNA, so they sequenced expressed TCRB transcripts. Measured with immunoSEQ multiplex PCR; TCRdb has only the in-frame clones, and not every one. In the table there are about 150,000 clones, 11% of which are singletons. A single heparinised blood sample, averaging roughly 100 mL, was obtained per donor. The V gene is TRBV6-5, the J gene TRBJ1-2; no firm D call. Sequencing was performed on central memory CD4+ T cells from blood. This TCR was sampled from a man between 18 and 29 years old in good health. CDR3 bases: TGTGCCAGCAGCCAGACCTCCACTTATGGCTACACCTTC. Its protein product is CASSQTSTYGYTF.